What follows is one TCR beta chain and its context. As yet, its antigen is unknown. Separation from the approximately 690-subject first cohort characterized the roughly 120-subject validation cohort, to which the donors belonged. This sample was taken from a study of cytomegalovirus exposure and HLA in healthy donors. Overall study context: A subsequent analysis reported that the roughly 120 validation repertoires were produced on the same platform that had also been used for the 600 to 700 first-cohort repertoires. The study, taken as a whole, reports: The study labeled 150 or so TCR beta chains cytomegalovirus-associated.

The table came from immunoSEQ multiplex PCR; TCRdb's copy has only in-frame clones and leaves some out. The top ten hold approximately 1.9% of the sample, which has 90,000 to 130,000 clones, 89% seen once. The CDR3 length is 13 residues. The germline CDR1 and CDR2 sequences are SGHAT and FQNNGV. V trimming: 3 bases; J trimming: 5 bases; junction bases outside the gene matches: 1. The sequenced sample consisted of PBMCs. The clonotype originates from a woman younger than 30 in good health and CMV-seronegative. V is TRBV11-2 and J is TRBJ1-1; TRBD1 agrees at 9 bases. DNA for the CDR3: TGTGCCAGCAGCTTCGACAGGGGGACTGAAGCTTTCTTT. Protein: CASSFDRGTEAFF. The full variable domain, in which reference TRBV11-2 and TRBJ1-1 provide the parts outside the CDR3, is EAGVAQSPRYKIIEKRQSVAFWCNPISGHATLYWYQQILGQGPKLLIQFQNNGVVDDSQLPKDRFSAERLKGVDSTLKIQPAKLEDSAVYLCASSFDRGTEAFFGQGTRLTVV.